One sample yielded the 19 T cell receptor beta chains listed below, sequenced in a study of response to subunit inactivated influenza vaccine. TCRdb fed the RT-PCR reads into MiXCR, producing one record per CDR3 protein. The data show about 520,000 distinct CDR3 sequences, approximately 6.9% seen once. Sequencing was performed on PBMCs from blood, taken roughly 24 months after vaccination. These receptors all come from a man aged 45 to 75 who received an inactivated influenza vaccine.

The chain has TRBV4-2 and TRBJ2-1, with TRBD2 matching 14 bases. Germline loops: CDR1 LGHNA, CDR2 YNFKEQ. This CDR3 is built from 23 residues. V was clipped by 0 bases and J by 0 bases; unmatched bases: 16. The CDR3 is CASSQDRVSGTSGRPSSYNEQFF. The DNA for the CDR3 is TGTGCCAGCAGCCAAGATAGGGTGTCTGGGACTAGCGGGAGACCGAGCTCCTACAATGAGCAGTTCTTC.

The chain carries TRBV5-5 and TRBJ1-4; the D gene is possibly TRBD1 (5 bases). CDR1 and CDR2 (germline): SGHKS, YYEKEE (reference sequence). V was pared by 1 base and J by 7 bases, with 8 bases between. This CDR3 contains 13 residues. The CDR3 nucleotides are TGTGCCAGCAGCTTGCTGGGGACTGAAAAACTGTTTTTT. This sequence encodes CASSLLGTEKLFF. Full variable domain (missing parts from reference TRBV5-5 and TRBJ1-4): DAGVTQSPTHLIKTRGQQVTLRCSPISGHKSVSWYQQVLGQGPQFIFQYYEKEERGRGNFPDRFSARQFPNYSSELNVNALLLGDSALYLCASSLLGTEKLFFGSGTQLSVL.

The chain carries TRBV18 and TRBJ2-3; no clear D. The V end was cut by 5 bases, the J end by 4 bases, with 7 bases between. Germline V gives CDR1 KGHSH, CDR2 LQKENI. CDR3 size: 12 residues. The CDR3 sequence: CASSTEADTQYF. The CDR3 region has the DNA TGTGCCAGCTCAACAGAAGCAGATACGCAGTATTTT.

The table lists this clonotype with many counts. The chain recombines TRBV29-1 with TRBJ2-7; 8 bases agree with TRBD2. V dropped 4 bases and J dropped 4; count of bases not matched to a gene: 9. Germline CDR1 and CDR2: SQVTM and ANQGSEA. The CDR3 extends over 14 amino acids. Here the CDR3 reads CSVGAGGIRYEQYF. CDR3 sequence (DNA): TGCAGCGTTGGGGCGGGAGGAATTCGGTACGAGCAGTACTTC.

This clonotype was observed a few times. The chain's CDR3 is CATSPETFSYNEQFF. As DNA, the CDR3 is TGTGCCACCAGCCCGGAGACCTTCTCCTACAATGAGCAGTTCTTC. The chain joins TRBV24-1 to TRBJ2-1; no clear D gene. The CDR3 is 15 amino acids. The V end lost 7 bases, the J end lost 0 bases, and 12 bases lay between the germline ends. The V gene's germline CDR1 is KGHDR and CDR2 SFDVKD.

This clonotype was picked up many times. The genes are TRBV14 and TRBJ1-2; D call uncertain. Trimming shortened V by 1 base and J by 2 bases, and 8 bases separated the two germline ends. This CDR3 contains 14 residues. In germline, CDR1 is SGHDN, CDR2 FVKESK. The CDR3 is CASSQVRSNYGYTF. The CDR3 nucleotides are TGTGCCAGCAGCCAAGTGCGCAGCAACTATGGCTACACCTTC.

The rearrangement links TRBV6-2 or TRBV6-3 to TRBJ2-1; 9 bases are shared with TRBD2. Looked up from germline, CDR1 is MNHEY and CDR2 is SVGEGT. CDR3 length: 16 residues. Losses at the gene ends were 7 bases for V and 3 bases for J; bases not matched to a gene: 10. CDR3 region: CASNRSLTSGYNEQFF. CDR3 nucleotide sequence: TGTGCCAGCAACCGTAGCCTGACTAGCGGCTACAATGAGCAGTTCTTC.

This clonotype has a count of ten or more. The CDR3 nucleotides are TGTGCCTGGAGTGTAGCAGGGATGGGCAATCAGCCCCAGCATTTT. This gives the protein CAWSVAGMGNQPQHF. The chain recombines TRBV30 with TRBJ1-5, with TRBD1 as a possible D gene (5 bases). Germline values: CDR1 GTSNPN, CDR2 SVGIG (reference sequence). V dropped 0 bases and J dropped 2 bases, with 11 bases sitting between them. This CDR3 is 15 amino acids long.

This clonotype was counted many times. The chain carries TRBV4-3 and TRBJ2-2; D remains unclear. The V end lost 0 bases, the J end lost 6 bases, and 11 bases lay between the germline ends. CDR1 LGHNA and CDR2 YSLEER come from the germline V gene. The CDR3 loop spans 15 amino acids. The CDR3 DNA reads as TGCGCCAGCAGCCAAGATAGGGTCTGGGCCGGGGAGCTGTTTTTT. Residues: CASSQDRVWAGELFF.

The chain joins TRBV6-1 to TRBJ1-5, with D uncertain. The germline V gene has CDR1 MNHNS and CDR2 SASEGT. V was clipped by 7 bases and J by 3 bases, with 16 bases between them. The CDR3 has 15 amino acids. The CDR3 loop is CASNDGNLDNQPQHF. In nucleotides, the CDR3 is TGTGCCAGCAACGACGGGAATCTCGACAATCAGCCCCAGCATTTT.

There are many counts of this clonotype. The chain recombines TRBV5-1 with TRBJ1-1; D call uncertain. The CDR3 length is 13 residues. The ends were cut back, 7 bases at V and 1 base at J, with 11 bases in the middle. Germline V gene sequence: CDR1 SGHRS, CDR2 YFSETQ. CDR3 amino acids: CASRVTPNTEAFF. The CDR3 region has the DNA TGCGCCAGCCGCGTTACTCCGAACACTGAAGCTTTCTTT.

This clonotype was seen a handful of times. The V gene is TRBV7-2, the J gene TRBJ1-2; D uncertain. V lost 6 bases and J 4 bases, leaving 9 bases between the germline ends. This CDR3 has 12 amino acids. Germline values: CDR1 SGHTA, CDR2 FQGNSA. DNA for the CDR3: TGTGCCAGCAGTGCCGTGGCCTATGGCTACACCTTC. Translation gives CASSAVAYGYTF.

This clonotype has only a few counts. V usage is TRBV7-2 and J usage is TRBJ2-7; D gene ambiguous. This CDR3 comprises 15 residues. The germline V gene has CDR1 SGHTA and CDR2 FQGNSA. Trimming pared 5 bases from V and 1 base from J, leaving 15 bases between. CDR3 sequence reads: CASSVRKIPSYEQYF. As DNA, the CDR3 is TGTGCCAGCAGCGTCAGGAAAATCCCTTCCTACGAGCAGTACTTC.

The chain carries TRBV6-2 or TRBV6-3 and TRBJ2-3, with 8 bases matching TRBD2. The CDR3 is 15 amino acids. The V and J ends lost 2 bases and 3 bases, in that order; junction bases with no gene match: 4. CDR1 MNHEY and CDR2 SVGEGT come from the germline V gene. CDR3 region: CASSYPGRVTDTQYF. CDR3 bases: TGTGCCAGCAGTTACCCCGGGAGGGTGACAGATACGCAGTATTTT.

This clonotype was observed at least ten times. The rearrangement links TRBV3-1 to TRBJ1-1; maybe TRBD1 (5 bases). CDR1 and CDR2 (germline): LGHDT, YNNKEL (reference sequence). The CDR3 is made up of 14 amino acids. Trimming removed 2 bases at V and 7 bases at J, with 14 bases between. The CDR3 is CASSQKWGDNEAFF. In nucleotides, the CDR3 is TGTGCCAGCAGCCAAAAGTGGGGGGATAATGAAGCTTTCTTT.

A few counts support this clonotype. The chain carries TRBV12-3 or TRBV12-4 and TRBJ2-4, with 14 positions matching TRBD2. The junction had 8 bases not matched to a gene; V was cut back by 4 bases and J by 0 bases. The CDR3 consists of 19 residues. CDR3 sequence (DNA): TGTGCCAGCAGTTCGCACGGACTAGCGGGGGGTCTAGCCAAAAACATTCAGTACTTC. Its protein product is CASSSHGLAGGLAKNIQYF.

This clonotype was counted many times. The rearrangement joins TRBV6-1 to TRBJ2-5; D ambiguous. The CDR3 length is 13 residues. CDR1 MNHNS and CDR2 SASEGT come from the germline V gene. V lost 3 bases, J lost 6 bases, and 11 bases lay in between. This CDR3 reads CASSEFPNKTQYF. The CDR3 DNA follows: TGTGCCAGCAGTGAGTTCCCGAACAAGACCCAGTACTTC.

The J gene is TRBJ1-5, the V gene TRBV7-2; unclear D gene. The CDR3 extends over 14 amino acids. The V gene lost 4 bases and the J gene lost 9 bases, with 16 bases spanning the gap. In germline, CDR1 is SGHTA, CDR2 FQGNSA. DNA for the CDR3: TGTGCCAGCAGCTCCGACACGGGCGGGAGGCCCCAGCATTTT. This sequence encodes CASSSDTGGRPQHF.

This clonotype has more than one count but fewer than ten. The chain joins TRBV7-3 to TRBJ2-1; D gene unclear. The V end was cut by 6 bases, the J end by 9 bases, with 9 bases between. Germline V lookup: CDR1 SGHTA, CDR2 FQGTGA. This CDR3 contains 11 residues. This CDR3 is CASRSSSEQFF. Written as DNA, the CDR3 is TGTGCCAGCAGGTCCTCCAGTGAGCAGTTCTTC.